Listed here are 20 T cell receptor beta chains from one sample, sequenced in a study of cytomegalovirus exposure and HLA in healthy donors. Researchers ran the PCR with 60 Vbeta and 13 Jbeta primers. Produced via immunoSEQ multiplex PCR; TCRdb's table is partial and in-frame only. This sample has roughly 200,000 clones, with around 77% found just once. The sequencing sample was made of PBMCs. These receptor sequences come from a woman in her twenties or thirties in good health and CMV-seronegative.

J is TRBJ1-5 and V is TRBV19, with a tentative D call TRBD1 (5 bases). The length of the CDR3 is 18 residues. The ends were cut back, 7 bases at V and 0 bases at J, with 22 bases in the middle. Germline assignment: CDR1 LNHDA and CDR2 SQIVND (reference sequence). In DNA, the CDR3 is TGTGCCAGTACCTCGCGGAGACAGTACCAAGATAGCAATCAGCCCCAGCATTTT. Amino acid sequence: CASTSRRQYQDSNQPQHF.

This clone showed up just once. The gene calls are TRBV5-1 and TRBJ1-2, with D possibly TRBD1 on 6 matching bases. The CDR3 consists of 13 residues. V lost 1 base and J 6 bases, leaving 10 bases between the germline ends. In germline, CDR1 is SGHRS, CDR2 YFSETQ. CDR3 nucleotide sequence: TGCGCCAGCAGCTTGAGGGGGTCCGATGGCTACACCTTC. This translates into CASSLRGSDGYTF.

About this clone: This may stem from a read error, because a much larger clone lies one nucleotide away. The sample has other DNA sequences that encode this CDR3 too. The rearrangement links TRBV6-1 to TRBJ2-7; the D is unclear. V dropped 5 bases and J dropped 6 bases, with 8 bases sitting between them. CDR1 is MNHNS and CDR2 is SASEGT in the germline V gene. This CDR3 region has 11 residues. The CDR3 nucleotides are TGTGCCAGCAGTTACGGCGGCGAGCAGTACTTC. This gives the protein CASSYGGEQYF.

The gene calls are TRBV29-1 and TRBJ2-2; TRBD1 matches 7 bases. J lost 4 bases, V lost 6 bases, and 14 bases had no gene match. Per the germline V gene, CDR1 is SQVTM and CDR2 is ANQGSEA. This CDR3 is built from 16 residues. The CDR3 coding sequence is TGCAGCGTCCGTCATTCGACAGGGACGATCACCGGGGAGCTGTTTTTT. Amino acid sequence: CSVRHSTGTITGELFF.

The rearrangement joins TRBV5-1 to TRBJ2-7, with 10 bases lining up with TRBD2. CDR1 SGHRS and CDR2 YFSETQ come from the germline V gene. V lost 3 bases to trimming and J lost 1 base; unmatched junction nucleotides: 1. CDR3 length: 14 residues. CDR3 protein: CASSWTSGSYEQYF. The CDR3 coding sequence is TGCGCCAGCAGCTGGACTAGCGGATCCTACGAGCAGTACTTC.

The chain recombines TRBV4-1 with TRBJ1-2; possible D gene TRBD1, 5 bases. Trimming shortened V by 0 bases and J by 7 bases, and 15 bases separated the two germline ends. Germline assignment: CDR1 MGHRA and CDR2 YSYEKL. The length of the CDR3 is 15 residues. The CDR3 DNA reads as TGCGCCAGCAGCCAAGAATTAACCCAGACAGTTGGCTACACCTTC. Translating gives CASSQELTQTVGYTF.

The CDR3 DNA reads TGTGCCAGCTCACCAACTTGGGACAGGGGTAAAAACATTCAGTACTTC. Protein: CASSPTWDRGKNIQYF. The chain couples TRBV18 to TRBJ2-4; 10 nucleotides match TRBD1. The J segment lost 4 bases and the V segment lost 2 bases, leaving 5 bases of the junction unmatched. The germline V gene encodes CDR1 KGHSH and CDR2 LQKENI. This CDR3 comprises 16 residues.

This clone has only a few counts. The chain has TRBV2 and TRBJ1-5; 8 bases are a match to TRBD1. Germline values: CDR1 SNHLY, CDR2 FYNNEI. The CDR3 sequence is 16 residues long. V lost 3 bases to trimming and J lost 4 bases; unmatched junction nucleotides: 8. CDR3 sequence: CASSEARGQGNQPQHF. CDR3 nucleotide sequence: TGTGCCAGCAGTGAGGCCCGAGGACAGGGAAATCAGCCCCAGCATTTT.

The V and J genes are TRBV5-1 and TRBJ1-3, with D tentatively TRBD1 (5 bases). The ends were cut back, 2 bases at V and 2 bases at J, with 17 bases in the middle. CDR3 length: 17 amino acids. Germline values: CDR1 SGHRS, CDR2 YFSETQ. CDR3 protein: CASSFTGGGTTGNTIYF. The DNA of the CDR3 is TGCGCCAGCAGCTTCACCGGGGGAGGGACTACTGGAAACACCATATATTTT.

The chain combines TRBV7-2 with TRBJ1-2; D is uncertain. From germline, CDR1 is SGHTA and CDR2 FQGNSA. This CDR3 region has 15 residues. With 3 bases removed from V and 0 bases from J, the gap between germline ends came to 11 bases. The CDR3 loop is CASSLSSEANYGYTF. The CDR3 coding sequence is TGTGCCAGCAGCTTGTCTTCCGAGGCTAACTATGGCTACACCTTC.

The gene calls are TRBV5-4 and TRBJ2-2; D is possibly TRBD1 (6 bases). CDR1 and CDR2 (germline): SGHNT, YYREEE (reference sequence). The CDR3 is 16 residues long. Trimming left V 4 bases short and J 4 bases short, with 17 bases between. The CDR3 DNA reads as TGTGCCAGCAGCCCAGGGGTCGCGAGTCCCACCGGGGAGCTGTTTTTT. Amino acid sequence: CASSPGVASPTGELFF.

Written as DNA, the CDR3 is TGTGCCAGCAGTGGCCCGGGACTGGAAGAGACCCAGTACTTC. It codes for CASSGPGLEETQYF. The rearrangement joins TRBV2 to TRBJ2-5; TRBD2 might be the D (6 bases). Trimming stripped 4 bases from V and 3 bases from J, with 12 bases between. The CDR3 is 14 amino acids. The germline V gene encodes CDR1 SNHLY and CDR2 FYNNEI.

This clone was picked up a small number of times. The CDR3 spells CATSRDWAELEAFF. The CDR3 DNA is TGTGCCACCAGCAGAGATTGGGCAGAGCTAGAAGCTTTCTTT. The rearrangement joins TRBV15 to TRBJ1-1, with D unresolved. CDR1 is LNHNV, CDR2 YYDKDF, per germline (reference sequence). V was trimmed by 0 bases and J by 8 bases, leaving 13 bases between them. This CDR3 is 14 amino acids long. Full variable domain (outside the CDR3, taken from reference TRBV15 and TRBJ1-1): DAMVIQNPRYQVTQFGKPVTLSCSQTLNHNVMYWYQQKSSQAPKLLFHYYDKDFNNEADTPDNFQSRRPNTSFCFLDIRSPGLGDTAMYLCATSRDWAELEAFFGQGTRLTVV.

With regard to this clone: Other nucleotide sequences from this sample produce the same CDR3. The V and J genes are TRBV5-1 and TRBJ2-7; 12 positions match TRBD2. V dropped 2 bases and J dropped 2; count of bases not matched to a gene: 2. This CDR3 is built from 15 residues. The germline CDR1 and CDR2 sequences are SGHRS and YFSETQ. This CDR3 is CASSFLAGGTYEQYF. CDR3 DNA sequence: TGCGCCAGCAGCTTTCTAGCGGGGGGGACCTACGAGCAGTACTTC. Full variable domain (remainder filled in from reference TRBV5-1 and TRBJ2-7): KAGVTQTPRYLIKTRGQQVTLSCSPISGHRSVSWYQQTPGQGLQFLFEYFSETQRNKGNFPGRFSGRQFSNSRSEMNVSTLELGDSALYLCASSFLAGGTYEQYFGPGTRLTVT.

V and J are TRBV5-1 and TRBJ2-5; 11 nucleotides match TRBD1. The germline CDR1 and CDR2 sequences are SGHRS and YFSETQ. V trimming: 2 bases; J trimming: 4 bases; junction bases outside the gene matches: 7. CDR3 length equals 16 residues. The CDR3 DNA is TGCGCCAGCAGCTTCGATCCGGGACAGGGGGGAGAGACCCAGTACTTC. Translated: CASSFDPGQGGETQYF.

The rearrangement joins TRBV6-5 to TRBJ2-7; TRBD2 matches 9 bases. This CDR3 spans 15 amino acids. The J segment lost 4 bases and the V segment lost 7 bases, leaving 11 bases of the junction unmatched. The germline gives CDR1 MNHEY, CDR2 SVGAGI. The DNA of the CDR3 is TGTGCCAGCACCGAGGGTAGCGGGAGTTATTACGAGCAGTACTTC. It yields the protein CASTEGSGSYYEQYF.

The sample holds a few counts of this clone. The genes are TRBV4-1 and TRBJ2-3, with 9 positions matching TRBD2. The CDR3 sequence is 15 residues long. Germline values: CDR1 MGHRA, CDR2 YSYEKL. J was trimmed by 4 bases and V by 0 bases; bases with no gene match: 2. The chain's CDR3 is CASSQDAGGADTQYF. The CDR3 DNA reads TGCGCCAGCAGCCAAGATGCGGGAGGGGCAGATACGCAGTATTTT.

This chain joins TRBV6-6 and TRBJ2-5; D perhaps matches TRBD2 (5 bases). The CDR3 runs to 16 residues. Trimming took off 0 bases at V and 2 bases at J, with 13 bases between the two ends. CDR1 MNHNY and CDR2 SVGAGI come from the germline V gene (reference sequence). This CDR3 is CASSYSGLNRQETQYF. CDR3 nucleotides: TGTGCCAGCAGTTACTCTGGACTGAACAGACAAGAGACCCAGTACTTC.

This clone has a handful of counts. The gene calls are TRBV13 and TRBJ2-7; D may be TRBD2 (6 bases). V was trimmed by 1 base and J by 6 bases, leaving 10 bases between them. Germline V gives CDR1 PRHDT, CDR2 FYEKMQ (reference sequence). The length of the CDR3 is 13 residues. The CDR3 DNA reads as TGTGCCAGCAGCTTAGTAGGGGACTCCGAGCAGTACTTC. This encodes CASSLVGDSEQYF.

This clone was counted a few times. DNA of the CDR3: TGTGCCAGCAGCAGGGCTAACTATGGCTACACCTTC. The encoded protein is CASSRANYGYTF. This chain connects TRBV25-1 to TRBJ1-2, with D tentatively TRBD1 (5 bases). This CDR3 has 12 residues. The germline gives CDR1 MGHDK, CDR2 SYGVNS. V was cut by 6 bases and J by 0 bases, with 5 bases left in between.